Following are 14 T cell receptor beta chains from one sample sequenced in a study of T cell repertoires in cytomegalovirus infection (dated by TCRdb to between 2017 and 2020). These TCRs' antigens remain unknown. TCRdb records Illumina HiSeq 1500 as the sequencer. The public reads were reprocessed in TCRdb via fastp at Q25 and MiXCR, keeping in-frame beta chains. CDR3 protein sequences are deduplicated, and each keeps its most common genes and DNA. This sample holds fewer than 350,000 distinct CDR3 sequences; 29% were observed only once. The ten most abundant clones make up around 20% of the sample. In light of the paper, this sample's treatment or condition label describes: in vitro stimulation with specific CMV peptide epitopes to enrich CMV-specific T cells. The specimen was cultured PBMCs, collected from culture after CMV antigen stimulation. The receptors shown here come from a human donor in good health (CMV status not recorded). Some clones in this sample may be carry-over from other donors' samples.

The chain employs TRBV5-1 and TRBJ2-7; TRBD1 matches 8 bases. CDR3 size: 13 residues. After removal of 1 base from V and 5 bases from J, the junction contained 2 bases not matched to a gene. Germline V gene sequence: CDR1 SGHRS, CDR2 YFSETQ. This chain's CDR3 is CASSLPQGDEQYF. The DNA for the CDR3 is TGCGCCAGCAGCTTGCCACAGGGGGACGAGCAGTACTTC.

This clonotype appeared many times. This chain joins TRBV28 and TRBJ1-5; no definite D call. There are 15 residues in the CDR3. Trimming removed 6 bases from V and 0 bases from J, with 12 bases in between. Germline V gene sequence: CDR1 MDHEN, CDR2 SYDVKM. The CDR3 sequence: CASRPTLYSNQPQHF. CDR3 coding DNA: TGTGCCAGCAGGCCGACACTCTATAGCAATCAGCCCCAGCATTTT.

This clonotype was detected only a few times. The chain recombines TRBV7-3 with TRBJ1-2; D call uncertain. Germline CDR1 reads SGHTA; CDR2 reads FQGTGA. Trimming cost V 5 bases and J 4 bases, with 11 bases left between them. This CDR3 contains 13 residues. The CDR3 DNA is TGTGCCAGCAGCCCTGGCATACTCTATGGCTACACCTTC. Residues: CASSPGILYGYTF.

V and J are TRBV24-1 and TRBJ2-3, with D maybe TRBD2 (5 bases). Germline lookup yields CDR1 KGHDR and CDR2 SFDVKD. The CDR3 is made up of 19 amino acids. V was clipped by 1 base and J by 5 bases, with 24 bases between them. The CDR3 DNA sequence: TGTGCCACCAGTGATTTCCGTCTGGGAGCGGACCTGAGAGTAGATACGCAGTATTTT. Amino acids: CATSDFRLGADLRVDTQYF.

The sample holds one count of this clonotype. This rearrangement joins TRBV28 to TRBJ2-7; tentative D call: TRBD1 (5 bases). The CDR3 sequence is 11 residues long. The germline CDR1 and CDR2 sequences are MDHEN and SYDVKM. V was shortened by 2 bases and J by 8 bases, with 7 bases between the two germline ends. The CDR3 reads CASSLRQQQYF. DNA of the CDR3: TGTGCCAGCAGTTTAAGACAGCAGCAGTACTTC.

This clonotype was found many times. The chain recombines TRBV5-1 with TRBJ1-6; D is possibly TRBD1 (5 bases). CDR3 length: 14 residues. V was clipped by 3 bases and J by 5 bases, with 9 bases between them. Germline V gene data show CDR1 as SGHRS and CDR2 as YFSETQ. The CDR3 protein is CASSSARDNSPLHF. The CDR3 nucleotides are TGCGCCAGCAGCTCGGCCAGGGATAATTCACCCCTCCACTTT.

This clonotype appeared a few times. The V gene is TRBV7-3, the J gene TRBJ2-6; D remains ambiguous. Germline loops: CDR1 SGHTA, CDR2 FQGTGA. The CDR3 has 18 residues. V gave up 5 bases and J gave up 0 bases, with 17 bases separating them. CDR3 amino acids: CASSAQSVRTSGANVLTF. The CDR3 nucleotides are TGTGCCAGCAGCGCCCAAAGCGTCCGGACCTCTGGGGCCAACGTCCTGACTTTC.

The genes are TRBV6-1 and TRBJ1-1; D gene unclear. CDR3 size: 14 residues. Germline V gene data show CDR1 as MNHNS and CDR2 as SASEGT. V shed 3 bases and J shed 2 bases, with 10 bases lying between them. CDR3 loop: CASSEVPVNTEAFF. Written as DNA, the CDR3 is TGTGCCAGCAGTGAGGTCCCAGTTAACACTGAAGCTTTCTTT.

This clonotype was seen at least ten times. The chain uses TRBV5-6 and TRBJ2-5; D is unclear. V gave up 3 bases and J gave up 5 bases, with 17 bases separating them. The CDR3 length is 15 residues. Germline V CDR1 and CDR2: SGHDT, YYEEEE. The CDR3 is CASSSDTTPVETQYF. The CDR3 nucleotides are TGTGCCAGCAGCTCTGACACGACCCCCGTCGAGACCCAGTACTTC.

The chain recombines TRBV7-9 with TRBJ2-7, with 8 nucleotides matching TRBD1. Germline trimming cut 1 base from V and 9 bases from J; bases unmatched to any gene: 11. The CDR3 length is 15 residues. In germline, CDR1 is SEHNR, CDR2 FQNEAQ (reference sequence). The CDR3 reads CASSLGWDRKTGQYF. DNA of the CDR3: TGTGCCAGCAGCTTAGGCTGGGACAGGAAGACAGGGCAGTACTTC.

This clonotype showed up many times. The CDR3 DNA sequence: TGTGCCAGCAGCTTCAGCGGGACCGCCAAAAACATTCAGTACTTC. This sequence encodes CASSFSGTAKNIQYF. The chain has TRBV7-8 and TRBJ2-4, with 7 bases lining up with TRBD2. Germline V gives CDR1 SGHVS, CDR2 FQNEAQ. The CDR3 loop spans 15 amino acids. Losses at the gene ends were 3 bases for V and 1 base for J; bases not matched to a gene: 3. The full variable domain, its missing parts supplied by reference TRBV7-8 and TRBJ2-4, is GAGVSQSPRYKVAKRGQDVALRCDPISGHVSLFWYQQALGQGPEFLTYFQNEAQLDKSGLPSDRFFAERPEGSVSTLKIQRTQQEDSAVYLCASSFSGTAKNIQYFGAGTRLSVL.

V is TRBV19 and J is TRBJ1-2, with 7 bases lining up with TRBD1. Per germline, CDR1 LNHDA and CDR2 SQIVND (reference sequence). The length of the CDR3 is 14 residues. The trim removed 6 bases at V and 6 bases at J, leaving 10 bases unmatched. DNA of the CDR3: TGTGCCAGTAGCCTTACGGACAGGAGTCATGGCTACACCTTC. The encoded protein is CASSLTDRSHGYTF.

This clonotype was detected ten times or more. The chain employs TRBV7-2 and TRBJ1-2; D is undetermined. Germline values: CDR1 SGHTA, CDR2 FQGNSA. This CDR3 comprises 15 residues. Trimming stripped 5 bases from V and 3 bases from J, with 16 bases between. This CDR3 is CASSPRQVLDYGYTF. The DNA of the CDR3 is TGTGCCAGCAGCCCACGGCAGGTCCTAGACTATGGCTACACCTTC.

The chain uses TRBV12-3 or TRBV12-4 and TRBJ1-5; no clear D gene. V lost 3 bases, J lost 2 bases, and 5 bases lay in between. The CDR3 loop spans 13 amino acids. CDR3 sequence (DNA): TGTGCCAGCAGTTTTTATGGCAATCAGCCCCAGCATTTT. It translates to CASSFYGNQPQHF.